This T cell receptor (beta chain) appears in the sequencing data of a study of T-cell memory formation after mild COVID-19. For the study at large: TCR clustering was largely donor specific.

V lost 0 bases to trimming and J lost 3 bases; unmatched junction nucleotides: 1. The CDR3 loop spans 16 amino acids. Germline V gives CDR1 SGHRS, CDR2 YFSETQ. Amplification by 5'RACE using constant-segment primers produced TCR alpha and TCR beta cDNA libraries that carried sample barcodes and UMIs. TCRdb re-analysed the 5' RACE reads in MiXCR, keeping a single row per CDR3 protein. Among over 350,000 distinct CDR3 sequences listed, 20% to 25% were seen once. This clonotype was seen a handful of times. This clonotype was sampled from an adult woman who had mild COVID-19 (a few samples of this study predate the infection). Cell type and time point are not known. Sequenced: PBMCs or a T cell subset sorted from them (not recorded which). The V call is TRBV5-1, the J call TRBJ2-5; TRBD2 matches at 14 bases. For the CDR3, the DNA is TGCGCCAGCAGCTTGGCGGGACTAGCGGGAGAAGAGACCCAGTACTTC. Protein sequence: CASSLAGLAGEETQYF. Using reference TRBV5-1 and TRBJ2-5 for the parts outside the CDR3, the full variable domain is KAGVTQTPRYLIKTRGQQVTLSCSPISGHRSVSWYQQTPGQGLQFLFEYFSETQRNKGNFPGRFSGRQFSNSRSEMNVSTLELGDSALYLCASSLAGLAGEETQYFGPGTRLLVL.